These 19 T cell receptor beta chains were sequenced from one sample in a study of cytotoxic CD8 clonotypes in ibrutinib-treated CLL. Using immunoSEQ multiplex PCR, the repertoire was profiled, and TCRdb retains in-frame clones only, with some absent. The repertoire has some 92,000 clones, around 77% of them found once; the top ten carry about 26%. The sample consisted of PBMCs, taken after 24 months of ibrutinib treatment. The receptor set was obtained from a human donor with chronic lymphocytic leukemia.

The V and J genes are TRBV11-3 and TRBJ1-1; no clear D. This CDR3 has 14 residues. Germline values: CDR1 SGHNT, CDR2 YENEEA. V dropped 1 base and J dropped 1 base, with 7 bases sitting between them. The CDR3 loop reads CASSLGPENTEAFF. CDR3 bases: TGTGCCAGCAGCTTAGGACCCGAGAACACTGAAGCTTTCTTT.

This chain uses TRBV7-7 with TRBJ1-3, with D tentatively TRBD1 (5 bases). This CDR3 contains 14 residues. Germline assignment: CDR1 SSHAT and CDR2 FNYEAQ (reference sequence). The V and J ends lost 5 bases and 2 bases respectively, with 10 bases between them. The CDR3 DNA reads TGTGCCAGCAGCCCAGAGACAGCTGGAAACACCATATATTTT. Translated: CASSPETAGNTIYF. Using reference TRBV7-7 and TRBJ1-3 for the parts outside the CDR3, the full variable domain is GAGVSQSPRYKVTKRGQDVTLRCDPISSHATLYWYQQALGQGPEFLTYFNYEAQPDKSGLPSDRFSAERPEGSISTLTIQRTEQRDSAMYRCASSPETAGNTIYFGEGSWLTVV.

V gene TRBV28 combines with J gene TRBJ1-2, with a weak D call TRBD1 (5 bases). Trimming pared 3 bases from V and 4 bases from J, leaving 12 bases between. CDR1 is MDHEN and CDR2 is SYDVKM in the germline V gene. The CDR3 is 14 amino acids. In DNA form, the CDR3 reads TGTGCCAGCAGTTTTGGCGGGACGAGCTATGGCTACACCTTC. Translating it yields CASSFGGTSYGYTF.

This chain uses TRBV28 with TRBJ1-2, with D maybe TRBD1 (6 bases). CDR3 length equals 12 residues. V dropped 7 bases and J dropped 1 base, with 7 bases sitting between them. Germline V lookup: CDR1 MDHEN, CDR2 SYDVKM. CDR3 nucleotide sequence: TGTGCCAGCACAGGGGTTAACTATGGCTACACCTTC. This encodes CASTGVNYGYTF.

The chain employs TRBV2 and TRBJ2-7; TRBD1 aligns across 7 bases. The CDR3 runs 13 residues. Germline CDR1 is SNHLY and CDR2 is FYNNEI. Trimming removed 4 bases from V and 4 bases from J; junction bases left unmatched: 4. Here the CDR3 reads CASSGDRVYEQYF. The CDR3 region has the DNA TGTGCCAGCAGTGGTGACAGGGTTTACGAGCAGTACTTC.

This chain joins TRBV11-3 and TRBJ2-1; unclear D gene. Germline V gene data show CDR1 as SGHNT and CDR2 as YENEEA. V was shortened by 5 bases and J by 4 bases, with 15 bases between the two germline ends. This CDR3 has 15 amino acids. This CDR3 reads CASSLTASPYNEQFF. The CDR3 coding sequence is TGTGCCAGCAGCCTTACAGCCTCACCGTACAATGAGCAGTTCTTC.

A few counts support this clone. The chain employs TRBV7-9 and TRBJ1-4; 7 bases align to TRBD1. V dropped 5 bases and J dropped 8; count of bases not matched to a gene: 23. This CDR3 has 19 amino acids. Germline V gives CDR1 SEHNR, CDR2 FQNEAQ (reference sequence). CDR3 bases: TGTGCCAGCAGCCCCACCCCAGGGGAAAGGGGGCCAGCGGACGAAAAACTGTTTTTT. Protein: CASSPTPGERGPADEKLFF.

This chain uses TRBV28 with TRBJ2-1; no clear D. In germline, CDR1 is MDHEN, CDR2 SYDVKM. The CDR3 contains 14 residues. Trimming cost V 2 bases and J 3 bases, with 8 bases left between them. CDR3 loop: CASSLDPSYNEQFF. The CDR3 DNA reads as TGTGCCAGCAGTTTAGATCCTAGCTACAATGAGCAGTTCTTC.

This clone was counted only a few times. The genes are TRBV5-1 and TRBJ1-1; 12 bases match TRBD1. CDR1 SGHRS and CDR2 YFSETQ come from the germline V gene. V gave up 0 bases and J gave up 4 bases; unmatched junction bases: 10. The CDR3 loop spans 18 amino acids. DNA of the CDR3: TGCGCCAGCAGCTTGGCGGGACAGGGGGCGTCGGGAGGCACTGAAGCTTTCTTT. This gives the protein CASSLAGQGASGGTEAFF.

This chain uses TRBV2 with TRBJ1-1, with 7 nucleotides matching TRBD1. The V and J ends lost 11 bases and 2 bases, in that order; junction bases with no gene match: 2. This CDR3 is built from 11 residues. Germline V gene data show CDR1 as SNHLY and CDR2 as FYNNEI. For the CDR3, the DNA is TGTGCCGGGACAGCTAACACTGAAGCTTTCTTT. Translated, it gives CAGTANTEAFF. Variable domain in full (rest from reference TRBV2 and TRBJ1-1): EPEVTQTPSHQVTQMGQEVILRCVPISNHLYFYWYRQILGQKVEFLVSFYNNEISEKSEIFDDQFSVERPDGSNFTLKIRSTKLEDSAMYFCAGTANTEAFFGQGTRLTVV.

The chain combines TRBV27 with TRBJ1-4; 10 bases agree with TRBD1. V lost 3 bases, J lost 6 bases, and 1 base stayed unmatched. The CDR3 has 14 residues. Looked up from germline, CDR1 is MNHEY and CDR2 is SMNVEV (reference sequence). The CDR3 nucleotides read TGTGCCAGCAGTTTCGACAGGGGGCATGAAAAACTGTTTTTT. As protein: CASSFDRGHEKLFF.

This chain joins TRBV18 and TRBJ1-2; 8 nucleotides align to TRBD1. Germline values: CDR1 KGHSH, CDR2 LQKENI. The CDR3 is 12 amino acids. The V gene end was trimmed by 6 bases and the J gene end by 7 bases; junction bases not matched to a gene: 4. The CDR3 reads CASSKTGVGYTF. The CDR3 nucleotides read TGTGCCAGCTCCAAGACAGGGGTTGGCTACACCTTC.

The chain has TRBV10-3 and TRBJ2-5; 7 nucleotides agree with TRBD2. The CDR3 is made up of 15 amino acids. Germline V CDR1 and CDR2: ENHRY, SYGVKD. The J segment lost 5 bases and the V segment lost 6 bases, leaving 12 bases of the junction unmatched. Written as DNA, the CDR3 is TGTGCCATCAGAGCAGGTGGGGAGGGTTTGGAGACCCAGTACTTC. Protein product: CAIRAGGEGLETQYF.

The genes are TRBV5-6 and TRBJ2-1; the D gene is possibly TRBD1 (6 bases). The germline V gene encodes CDR1 SGHDT and CDR2 YYEEEE. Trimming removed 4 bases at V and 7 bases at J, with 18 bases between. The CDR3 totals 15 residues. The CDR3 bases are TGTGCCAGCAGCACCCCGGGACATGGAATTAATGAGCAGTTCTTC. As protein: CASSTPGHGINEQFF.

The chain joins TRBV30 to TRBJ1-3; no firm D call. V was trimmed by 3 bases and J by 0 bases, leaving 12 bases between them. Germline CDR1 is GTSNPN and CDR2 is SVGIG (reference sequence). The CDR3 length is 15 residues. The CDR3 DNA reads TGTGCCTGGAGGGTAAGCCAACGCTCTGGAAACACCATATATTTT. As protein: CAWRVSQRSGNTIYF.

This clone appeared a single time. This chain links TRBV5-1 with TRBJ2-7; no firm D call. Deletions cut 0 bases from V and 3 bases from J, with 13 bases between. Germline values: CDR1 SGHRS, CDR2 YFSETQ. The CDR3 contains 15 residues. The CDR3 nucleotides are TGCGCCAGCAGCTTGGTTGGCCAATCGAGCTACGAGCAGTACTTC. Its translation: CASSLVGQSSYEQYF.

This clone was counted once. The J gene is TRBJ1-1, the V gene TRBV18, with D maybe TRBD1 (5 bases). From germline, CDR1 is KGHSH and CDR2 LQKENI. The CDR3 sequence is 17 residues long. V lost 4 bases and J 4 bases, leaving 22 bases between the germline ends. The DNA of the CDR3 is TGTGCCAGCTCACTAAACACGGCGGGGACTCTCGGCACTGAAGCTTTCTTT. Amino acid sequence: CASSLNTAGTLGTEAFF.

This rearrangement joins TRBV10-3 to TRBJ1-4, with TRBD1 matching 7 bases. This CDR3 has 14 amino acids. CDR1 and CDR2 (germline): ENHRY, SYGVKD. V lost 2 bases, J lost 7 bases, and 4 bases stayed unmatched. The CDR3 DNA sequence: TGTGCCATCAGTGAGCTGGGGACAGCTGAAAAACTGTTTTTT. Translated: CAISELGTAEKLFF.

V usage is TRBV9 and J usage is TRBJ2-5; D may be TRBD1 or TRBD2 (5 bases each). V was trimmed by 5 bases and J by 5 bases, leaving 22 bases between them. Germline lookup yields CDR1 SGDLS and CDR2 YYNGEE. The length of the CDR3 is 16 residues. CDR3 nucleotides: TGTGCCAGCAGTGATAGAGGGGCGGGCGTTGGGGAGACCCAGTACTTC. This translates into CASSDRGAGVGETQYF.